Sequencing of this TCR beta chain was carried out in a study of CD8 T cells in ankylosing spondylitis. Overall study results and limits: A motif in TCR beta, a set of about 8 highly homologous variants, appeared characteristic of ankylosing spondylitis blood. Clones that were linked to disease were CD8+ and were relatively rare in peripheral blood. Existing reports had already noted some motif variants in reactive arthritis synovial fluid and blood.

TCRdb used MiXCR to reprocess the 5' RACE reads, holding one entry per CDR3 protein. The repertoire has about 700,000 distinct CDR3 sequences, 15% to 20% of them found once; the top ten carry around 19%. The sample holds many counts of this clonotype. Antigen specificity is unknown. Germline CDR1 and CDR2: ENHRY and SYGVKD. With 11 bases clipped from V and 4 bases from J, the junction kept 11 bases outside the gene matches. CDR3 length: 15 residues. The chain couples TRBV10-3 to TRBJ1-5, with 10 bases identical to TRBD1. The sample was blood, either unsorted or a sorted T cell fraction (not recorded which). This sequence was found in a male donor with ankylosing spondylitis. DNA for the CDR3: TGTGCCTCAAAATCCGGGACAGGGGAAAATCAGCCCCAGCATTTT. Translation gives CASKSGTGENQPQHF.